This TCR beta chain is from a study of OX40 agonist ivuxolimab in advanced cancers. Profiling relied on immunoSEQ multiplex PCR, and the TCRdb table lists in-frame clones only, not all of them. The sample holds around 42,000 clones; about 91% are singletons and the top ten take roughly a quarter. This CDR3 contains 16 residues. V was pared by 6 bases and J by 0 bases, with 9 bases of the junction left unmatched. Germline V gene sequence: CDR1 SGHVS, CDR2 FQNEAQ. The rearrangement joins TRBV7-8 to TRBJ2-3, with 7 bases fitting TRBD2. This specimen was CD4+ or CD8+ T cells sorted from blood, taken in a trial of the OX40 agonist ivuxolimab. This clonotype originated in an adult with an advanced solid tumor such as melanoma, head and neck, liver or kidney cancer. The CDR3 region has the DNA TGTGCCAGCAGTCCTTCTAGCGGCTCTAGCACAGATACGCAGTATTTT. Amino acid sequence: CASSPSSGSSTDTQYF.